A selection of T cell receptor beta chains follows, all from one sample in a study of cytomegalovirus exposure and HLA in healthy donors. Profiling relied on immunoSEQ multiplex PCR, and the TCRdb table lists in-frame clones only, not all of them. The data hold under 200,000 clones, with about four fifths observed a single time. Input material: PBMCs. The origin of the receptors is a young woman in good health and CMV-seronegative. Each CDR3 is given with its conserved first and last residue.

v_gene: TRBV6-1
j_gene: TRBJ1-1
CDR3aa: CASSEATTVNTEAFF

v_gene: TRBV5-1
j_gene: TRBJ2-6
CDR3aa: CAPARDVREDGANVLTF

v_gene: TRBV27
j_gene: TRBJ2-1
CDR3aa: CASSLSGGGRGNEQFF

v_gene: TRBV28
j_gene: TRBJ1-1
CDR3aa: CASSSPTETAEAFF

v_gene: TRBV5-1
j_gene: TRBJ1-1
CDR3aa: CASSLGWRTGEAFF

v_gene: TRBV23-1
j_gene: TRBJ2-1
CDR3aa: CASSQSRESHSNCRFF

v_gene: TRBV29-1
j_gene: TRBJ1-4
CDR3aa: CSVEDLGQGNEKLFF

v_gene: TRBV27
j_gene: TRBJ2-7
CDR3aa: CASSPAGSYEQYF

v_gene: TRBV7-8
j_gene: TRBJ2-3
CDR3aa: CASSLGSGGLTDTQYF

v_gene: TRBV28
j_gene: TRBJ2-1
CDR3aa: CASSSTSGSEQFF

v_gene: TRBV19
j_gene: TRBJ1-1
CDR3aa: CASSSPTGVNTEAFF

v_gene: TRBV29-1
j_gene: TRBJ2-1
CDR3aa: CSVELAGSGIEQFF

v_gene: TRBV27
j_gene: TRBJ2-2
CDR3aa: CASSPMGQGNSGELFF

v_gene: TRBV4-3
j_gene: TRBJ1-3
CDR3aa: CASSQEYLGASGNTIYF

v_gene: TRBV29-1
j_gene: TRBJ2-1
CDR3aa: CSGGTAGTSKFF

v_gene: TRBV5-1
j_gene: TRBJ2-2
CDR3aa: CASRNSGNAGELFF

v_gene: TRBV30
j_gene: TRBJ2-5
CDR3aa: CALERETQYF

v_gene: TRBV28
j_gene: TRBJ2-5
CDR3aa: CASSLREVFMGQETQYF

v_gene: TRBV28
j_gene: TRBJ2-5
CDR3aa: CASRGYRGETQYF

v_gene: TRBV19
j_gene: TRBJ1-5
CDR3aa: CASSLSTGGRQPQHF

v_gene: TRBV5-6
j_gene: TRBJ2-7
CDR3aa: CASSPGASGRALEQYF

v_gene: TRBV2
j_gene: TRBJ1-1
CDR3aa: CASGRPRDRGLTEAFF

v_gene: TRBV5-1
j_gene: TRBJ2-1
CDR3aa: CASSFSLAGTYNEQFF

v_gene: TRBV19
j_gene: TRBJ2-4
CDR3aa: CASSFQTKNIQYF

v_gene: TRBV18
j_gene: TRBJ2-3
CDR3aa: CASSREPGTSTDTQYF

v_gene: TRBV28
j_gene: TRBJ2-1
CDR3aa: CASSLGRDPYNEQFF

v_gene: TRBV11-2
j_gene: TRBJ2-1
CDR3aa: CASSLGTCGEFF

v_gene: TRBV4-1
j_gene: TRBJ2-2
CDR3aa: CASSKGPGNTGELFF

v_gene: TRBV5-4
j_gene: TRBJ1-4
CDR3aa: CASSLWDREKLFF

v_gene: TRBV4-3
j_gene: TRBJ2-1
CDR3aa: CASSQEWLAGVNEQFF

v_gene: TRBV27
j_gene: TRBJ1-2
CDR3aa: CASSPIRDRGGYGYTF

v_gene: TRBV7-8
j_gene: TRBJ2-2
CDR3aa: CASSGGAGELFF

v_gene: TRBV28
j_gene: TRBJ2-1
CDR3aa: CASSSPGSSYNEQFF

v_gene: TRBV11-2
j_gene: TRBJ1-2
CDR3aa: CASSLVAGYGYTF

v_gene: TRBV7-9
j_gene: TRBJ1-1
CDR3aa: CASSSGGTFF

v_gene: TRBV25-1
j_gene: TRBJ2-3
CDR3aa: CASGRTGGTTDTQYF

v_gene: TRBV7-9
j_gene: TRBJ2-1
CDR3aa: CAGRLAGDNKQFF

v_gene: TRBV7-2
j_gene: TRBJ1-4
CDR3aa: CASSLAPSGVGEKLFF

v_gene: TRBV4-2
j_gene: TRBJ2-6
CDR3aa: CASSPTGVSGANVLTF

v_gene: TRBV9
j_gene: TRBJ1-1
CDR3aa: CASSISGTGNTEAFF

v_gene: TRBV5-4
j_gene: TRBJ2-2
CDR3aa: CASSLDSPTGELFF

v_gene: TRBV28
j_gene: TRBJ2-7
CDR3aa: CASSFGQVLEQYF

v_gene: TRBV6-5
j_gene: TRBJ2-5
CDR3aa: CASSPPGRQTQYF

v_gene: TRBV6-5
j_gene: TRBJ2-7
CDR3aa: CASITRTGIPYEQYF

v_gene: TRBV18
j_gene: TRBJ1-2
CDR3aa: CASSPAGQGNYGYTF

v_gene: TRBV27
j_gene: TRBJ2-7
CDR3aa: CASRLLWAGGSYEQYF

v_gene: TRBV9
j_gene: TRBJ2-5
CDR3aa: CASSVSGGGGETQYF

v_gene: TRBV28
j_gene: TRBJ1-2
CDR3aa: CASTGPTRGGYTF

v_gene: TRBV6-5
j_gene: TRBJ2-2
CDR3aa: CASTARGTGELFF

v_gene: TRBV2
j_gene: TRBJ1-5
CDR3aa: CASSETRGNNQPQHF

v_gene: TRBV5-5
j_gene: TRBJ2-7
CDR3aa: CASSMTGFHEQYF

v_gene: TRBV6-6
j_gene: TRBJ2-7
CDR3aa: CASSPLAGSSYEQYF

v_gene: TRBV6-4
j_gene: TRBJ2-3
CDR3aa: CASSGTDTDTQYF

v_gene: TRBV18
j_gene: TRBJ1-1
CDR3aa: CASSTGQGANTEAFF

v_gene: TRBV28
j_gene: TRBJ2-3
CDR3aa: CASSLWTPTDTQYF